A single sample gave rise to the 27 T cell receptor beta chains below, sequenced in a study of early T cells in non-severe SARS-CoV-2 infection. TCRdb processed the 5' RACE reads anew with MiXCR; each CDR3 protein has one entry. The data show under 70,000 distinct CDR3 sequences, roughly 12% seen once. Source material: whole blood. These TCRs come from an adult who was a healthcare worker with PCR-confirmed SARS-CoV-2 infection or an uninfected control (not recorded which).

This clonotype has a count of ten or more. The chain combines TRBV11-2 with TRBJ2-1; 8 bases fit TRBD2. The germline V gene encodes CDR1 SGHAT and CDR2 FQNNGV. There are 15 residues in the CDR3. The trim removed 5 bases at V and 4 bases at J, leaving 7 bases unmatched. The CDR3 nucleotides read TGTGCCAGCAGCCCGAACGGGGGGGATTACAATGAGCAGTTCTTC. Encoded protein: CASSPNGGDYNEQFF.

This clonotype was recorded many times. The chain links TRBV4-1 to TRBJ2-1; D may be TRBD2 (5 bases). The germline CDR1 and CDR2 sequences are MGHRA and YSYEKL. V was cut by 4 bases and J by 6 bases, with 19 bases left in between. CDR3 length: 16 amino acids. The CDR3 loop is CASSPRRASSGNEQFF. The CDR3 DNA reads TGCGCCAGCAGCCCCAGGCGGGCTAGTTCAGGCAATGAGCAGTTCTTC.

In its sample, this clonotype was seen many times. V is TRBV19 and J is TRBJ2-7; TRBD2 is a possible D gene (5 bases). Germline-derived CDR1 and CDR2 are LNHDA and SQIVND (reference sequence). V lost 3 bases, J lost 5 bases, and 14 bases lay in between. The CDR3 consists of 14 residues. The DNA for the CDR3 is TGTGCCAGTAGTATTGGTGGGAGTCCCAACGAGCAGTACTTC. Translating it yields CASSIGGSPNEQYF.

This chain uses TRBV4-1 with TRBJ2-6; the D is unclear. The CDR3 runs 15 residues. Germline CDR1 and CDR2: MGHRA and YSYEKL. V was shortened by 1 base and J by 0 bases, with 4 bases between the two germline ends. The CDR3 DNA follows: TGCGCCAGCAGCCAAGTCGCCTCTGGGGCCAACGTCCTGACTTTC. Translated: CASSQVASGANVLTF.

This clonotype was seen repeatedly, ten times or more. The CDR3 spells CASSESLATSGYNEQFF. For the CDR3, the DNA is TGCGCCAGCAGTGAGTCCCTAGCGACGTCGGGCTACAATGAGCAGTTCTTC. This chain connects TRBV10-2 to TRBJ2-1, with D tentatively TRBD2 (6 bases). Trimming took off 0 bases at V and 3 bases at J, with 15 bases between the two ends. CDR3 length: 17 residues. Germline loops: CDR1 WSHSY, CDR2 SAAADI.

This clonotype came up a few times. V gene TRBV20-1 combines with J gene TRBJ2-7, with TRBD2 matching over 7 bases. The CDR3 totals 14 residues. V was pared by 3 bases and J by 3 bases, with 8 bases of the junction left unmatched. Looked up from germline, CDR1 is DFQATT and CDR2 is SNEGSKA (reference sequence). CDR3 region: CSASEVWGGYEQYF. CDR3 bases: TGCAGTGCTAGCGAAGTATGGGGGGGCTACGAGCAGTACTTC.

This chain links TRBV6-1 with TRBJ2-7; D could derive from TRBD1 or TRBD2 (6 bases each). The CDR3 loop spans 12 amino acids. Germline V gene lookup returns CDR1 MNHNS and CDR2 SASEGT. V was trimmed by 6 bases and J by 11 bases, leaving 17 bases between them. The CDR3 DNA reads TGTGCCAGCAGATTATGGGACACGGGAGAGTACTTC. It is translated as CASRLWDTGEYF.

V gene TRBV9 combines with J gene TRBJ1-1; 7 bases map to TRBD1. After removal of 2 bases from V and 0 bases from J, the junction contained 1 base not matched to a gene. Germline CDR1 is SGDLS and CDR2 is YYNGEE. There are 14 residues in the CDR3. This CDR3 reads CASSVGQMNTEAFF. The DNA for the CDR3 is TGTGCCAGCAGCGTGGGACAGATGAACACTGAAGCTTTCTTT.

The V gene is TRBV10-1, the J gene TRBJ2-7; D is undetermined. The V gene's germline CDR1 is WNHNN and CDR2 SYGVQD (reference sequence). The V end lost 3 bases, the J end lost 6 bases, and 12 bases lay between the germline ends. The CDR3 has 13 residues. The DNA for the CDR3 is TGCGCCAGCAGTGAATTAGGGTTTGGCGAGCAGTACTTC. This translates into CASSELGFGEQYF.

This clonotype was observed at least ten times. This sequence joins TRBV20-1 and TRBJ2-3; 8 bases are shared with TRBD2. The J segment lost 4 bases and the V segment lost 6 bases, leaving 12 bases of the junction unmatched. Germline CDR1 is DFQATT and CDR2 is SNEGSKA (reference sequence). The CDR3 is 15 residues long. CDR3 protein: CSAVPGGGRPDTQYF. CDR3 coding DNA: TGCAGTGCGGTCCCCGGGGGGGGGCGGCCAGATACGCAGTATTTT.

This clonotype showed up many times. The chain employs TRBV29-1 and TRBJ2-3, with D unclear. This CDR3 spans 12 amino acids. V gave up 1 base and J gave up 0 bases, with 2 bases separating them. CDR1 SQVTM and CDR2 ANQGSEA come from the germline V gene. The DNA for the CDR3 is TGCAGCGTTGAAGCCAGCACAGATACGCAGTATTTT. This sequence encodes CSVEASTDTQYF.

The rearrangement links TRBV28 to TRBJ2-5; tentatively, D is TRBD1 (6 bases). The CDR3 is 14 amino acids. Trimming pared 2 bases from V and 7 bases from J, leaving 14 bases between. Germline V gene sequence: CDR1 MDHEN, CDR2 SYDVKM. The DNA of the CDR3 is TGTGCCAGCAGTTTAGGGGGCGCCCAGCGGACCCAGTACTTC. Translated, it gives CASSLGGAQRTQYF.

The chain has TRBV19 and TRBJ2-7; TRBD1 might be the D (6 bases). Per germline, CDR1 LNHDA and CDR2 SQIVND (reference sequence). With 5 bases removed from V and 3 bases from J, the gap between germline ends came to 11 bases. CDR3 length: 13 residues. The CDR3 loop reads CASSQGFLYEQYF. The CDR3 DNA sequence: TGTGCCAGTAGTCAGGGGTTTCTCTACGAGCAGTACTTC.

This clonotype was seen only once. The genes are TRBV7-8 and TRBJ2-1, with D maybe TRBD2 (5 bases). Germline-derived CDR1 and CDR2 are SGHVS and FQNEAQ. V was cut by 0 bases and J by 10 bases, with 7 bases left in between. CDR3 length equals 12 residues. The CDR3 here is CASSLAGVEQFF. In DNA, the CDR3 is TGTGCCAGCAGCTTAGCGGGAGTGGAGCAGTTCTTC.

The chain combines TRBV3-1 with TRBJ2-5; 7 bases match TRBD2. CDR3 length equals 13 residues. J was trimmed by 3 bases and V by 5 bases; bases with no gene match: 3. CDR1 and CDR2 (germline): LGHDT, YNNKEL (reference sequence). The CDR3 loop is CASSFREEETQYF. In DNA, the CDR3 is TGTGCCAGCAGCTTTCGGGAGGAAGAGACCCAGTACTTC.

This rearrangement joins TRBV28 to TRBJ2-7; 8 nucleotides align to TRBD2. With 5 bases clipped from V and 12 bases from J, the junction kept 18 bases outside the gene matches. The CDR3 extends over 15 amino acids. Germline CDR1 MDHEN, CDR2 SYDVKM. The CDR3 spells CASSPYPELAEALYF. In DNA form, the CDR3 reads TGTGCCAGCAGTCCCTACCCGGAACTAGCGGAGGCCTTGTACTTC.

This clonotype has at least ten counts. The chain couples TRBV28 to TRBJ2-7, with no clear D. This CDR3 region has 10 residues. Germline V gene data show CDR1 as MDHEN and CDR2 as SYDVKM. Trimming cost V 8 bases and J 3 bases, with 5 bases left between them. The CDR3 DNA reads TGTGCCAGCGGGAACTACGAGCAGTACTTC. It is translated as CASGNYEQYF.

The V and J genes are TRBV5-1 and TRBJ2-4; D gene ambiguous. Germline V gene data show CDR1 as SGHRS and CDR2 as YFSETQ. This CDR3 has 13 residues. V was cut by 4 bases and J by 6 bases, with 11 bases left in between. The CDR3 coding sequence is TGCGCCAGCAGCCCGACGCTGGGAAACATTCAGTACTTC. This encodes CASSPTLGNIQYF.

This clonotype was counted many times. This chain joins TRBV30 and TRBJ1-4, with D hard to call. This CDR3 is built from 11 residues. Trimming took 5 bases from V and 6 from J, leaving 7 bases between them. CDR1 is GTSNPN and CDR2 is SVGIG in the germline V gene (reference sequence). The chain's CDR3 is CAWFADEKLFF. The DNA of the CDR3 is TGTGCCTGGTTTGCGGATGAAAAACTGTTTTTT. The full variable domain, rest sourced from reference TRBV30 and TRBJ1-4, is SQTIHQWPATLVQPVGSPLSLECTVEGTSNPNLYWYRQAAGRGLQLLFYSVGIGQISSEVPQNLSASRPQDRQFILSSKKLLLSDSGFYLCAWFADEKLFFGSGTQLSVL.

This clonotype was counted a few times. The rearrangement links TRBV24-1 to TRBJ1-1; D uncertain. Germline lookup yields CDR1 KGHDR and CDR2 SFDVKD. The V gene lost 10 bases and the J gene lost 0 bases, with 8 bases spanning the gap. This CDR3 contains 12 residues. This CDR3 is CATANLNTEAFF. DNA of the CDR3: TGTGCCACGGCGAATTTGAACACTGAAGCTTTCTTT.

This chain joins TRBV6-5 and TRBJ1-1; D is unresolved. CDR1 MNHEY and CDR2 SVGAGI come from the germline V gene. CDR3 length: 13 amino acids. V gave up 6 bases and J gave up 8 bases, with 16 bases separating them. The CDR3 protein is CASSDPWTAEAFF. In DNA, the CDR3 is TGTGCCAGCAGCGACCCGTGGACGGCAGAAGCTTTCTTT.

At least ten counts were recorded for this clonotype. The chain couples TRBV7-9 to TRBJ1-6; TRBD1 agrees at 7 bases. The V gene end was trimmed by 5 bases and the J gene end by 5 bases; junction bases not matched to a gene: 6. Germline loops: CDR1 SEHNR, CDR2 FQNEAQ (reference sequence). The length of the CDR3 is 15 residues. This chain's CDR3 is CASSLNRGDNSPLHF. The DNA for the CDR3 is TGTGCCAGCAGCCTGAACAGGGGAGATAATTCACCCCTCCACTTT.

This clonotype showed up just a few times. The V and J genes are TRBV29-1 and TRBJ2-5; 9 bases match TRBD1. Germline V gene lookup returns CDR1 SQVTM and CDR2 ANQGSEA. CDR3 length: 14 residues. With V trimmed by 4 bases and J by 5 bases, 8 bases remained unmatched. The CDR3 spells CSVVLPGTGETQYF. CDR3 DNA: TGCAGCGTTGTGCTCCCCGGGACAGGGGAGACCCAGTACTTC.

The table lists this clonotype with many counts. This chain uses TRBV25-1 with TRBJ2-3, with 7 bases lining up with TRBD2. The J segment lost 0 bases and the V segment lost 5 bases, leaving 8 bases of the junction unmatched. Germline V gives CDR1 MGHDK, CDR2 SYGVNS. This CDR3 is built from 16 residues. DNA for the CDR3: TGTGCCAGCAGTCCTCGAGGCGGGGGAAGCACAGATACGCAGTATTTT. It codes for CASSPRGGGSTDTQYF.

This CDR3 reads CASTDRVGNYGYTF. CDR3 in DNA: TGCGCCAGCACTGATAGAGTAGGGAACTATGGCTACACCTTC. This chain links TRBV4-1 with TRBJ1-2; D not resolved. This CDR3 has 14 residues. V was cut by 7 bases and J by 2 bases, with 14 bases left in between. Germline CDR1 and CDR2: MGHRA and YSYEKL.

Ten or more counts support this clonotype. This chain joins TRBV27 and TRBJ2-5; 7 nucleotides line up with TRBD2. Trimming at V came to 3 bases and at J to 4 bases, leaving 5 bases not matched to a gene. Germline CDR1 reads MNHEY; CDR2 reads SMNVEV (reference sequence). The CDR3 runs 14 residues. Written as DNA, the CDR3 is TGTGCCAGCAGTTTCGGAGGACTAGGAGAGACCCAGTACTTC. This encodes CASSFGGLGETQYF.

The V and J genes are TRBV30 and TRBJ1-3, with unresolved D. V lost 3 bases to trimming and J lost 7 bases, with 13 bases between them. The V gene's germline CDR1 is GTSNPN and CDR2 SVGIG (reference sequence). The CDR3 is made up of 13 amino acids. The CDR3 sequence: CAWSYNPSNTIYF. CDR3 sequence (DNA): TGTGCCTGGAGCTACAACCCCTCGAACACCATATATTTT.